These T cell receptor beta chains were read from a single sample in a study of T cells after yellow fever vaccination. One entry per CDR3 protein results from TCRdb running MiXCR on the 5' RACE reads. Among about 350,000 distinct CDR3 sequences, more than 9% were seen once, and the ten largest hold less than 20%. The starting material was PBMCs, obtained on the day of the first yellow fever vaccination. These receptor sequences come from a young man who received the YFV17D yellow fever vaccine. Each CDR3 is given with its conserved first and last residue. The D gene is left open where the match is weak. Size is omitted from some rows. Given values are once, few, many or a class for expanded clones.

d_gene: TRBD1; j_gene: TRBJ2-2; abundance: few; v_gene: TRBV6-5; CDR3aa: CASSFTPSRTGPGELFF; CDR3nt: TGTGCCAGCAGTTTCACTCCGTCTAGGACAGGACCCGGGGAGCTGTTTTTT
d_gene: TRBD2; j_gene: TRBJ2-1; abundance: few; v_gene: TRBV9; CDR3aa: CASSVLGSGGSSYNEQFF; CDR3nt: TGTGCCAGCAGCGTCCTAGGGAGTGGCGGGAGCTCCTACAATGAGCAGTTCTTC
d_gene: NA; j_gene: TRBJ1-1; abundance: few; v_gene: TRBV5-1; CDR3aa: CASSLGLTGVTEAFF; CDR3nt: TGCGCCAGCAGCTTGGGGCTAACGGGGGTAACTGAAGCTTTCTTT
d_gene: NA; j_gene: TRBJ1-4; abundance: few; v_gene: TRBV6-1; CDR3aa: CASTARPGGLANEKLFF; CDR3nt: TGTGCCAGCACCGCACGACCCGGGGGCCTAGCTAATGAAAAACTGTTTTTT
d_gene: TRBD1; j_gene: TRBJ1-6; abundance: NA; v_gene: TRBV5-4; CDR3aa: CASSLGTGNNSPLHF; CDR3nt: TGTGCCAGCAGCCTTGGGACAGGGAATAATTCACCCCTCCACTTT
d_gene: TRBD1; j_gene: TRBJ1-6; abundance: NA; v_gene: TRBV7-9; CDR3aa: CASSAPTGMNSPLHF; CDR3nt: TGTGCCAGCAGCGCCCCGACAGGGATGAATTCACCCCTCCACTTT
d_gene: TRBD1; j_gene: TRBJ1-2; abundance: few; v_gene: TRBV11-2; CDR3aa: CASSLGNRGREPYGYTF; CDR3nt: TGTGCCAGCAGCTTAGGGAACAGGGGGCGGGAGCCCTATGGCTACACCTTC
d_gene: TRBD2; j_gene: TRBJ2-7; abundance: NA; v_gene: TRBV6-4; CDR3aa: CASSDPLAGSSYEQYF; CDR3nt: TGTGCCAGCAGTGACCCCCTAGCGGGCAGCTCCTACGAGCAGTACTTC
d_gene: NA; j_gene: TRBJ2-1; abundance: few; v_gene: TRBV20-1; CDR3aa: CSVPGYNEQFF; CDR3nt: TGCAGTGTCCCTGGCTACAATGAGCAGTTCTTC
d_gene: NA; j_gene: TRBJ2-7; abundance: few; v_gene: TRBV5-1; CDR3aa: CASSFHGEGGWYEQYF; CDR3nt: TGCGCCAGCAGCTTCCATGGAGAGGGGGGTTGGTACGAGCAGTACTTC
d_gene: NA; j_gene: TRBJ1-1; abundance: few; v_gene: TRBV5-1; CDR3aa: CASGGYMNTEAFF; CDR3nt: TGCGCCAGCGGGGGCTACATGAACACTGAAGCTTTCTTT
d_gene: NA; j_gene: TRBJ2-3; abundance: NA; v_gene: TRBV11-3; CDR3aa: CASSSTGTPTDTQYF; CDR3nt: TGTGCCAGCAGCTCCACCGGGACGCCCACAGATACGCAGTATTTT
d_gene: TRBD1; j_gene: TRBJ2-1; abundance: few; v_gene: TRBV6-5; CDR3aa: CASSYSLTGGPNEQFF; CDR3nt: TGTGCCAGCAGTTACTCGCTGACAGGGGGTCCCAATGAGCAGTTCTTC
d_gene: NA; j_gene: TRBJ2-2; abundance: NA; v_gene: TRBV6-1; CDR3aa: CASLPYGDNTGELFF; CDR3nt: TGTGCCAGCCTTCCTTACGGAGATAACACCGGGGAGCTGTTTTTT
d_gene: TRBD1; j_gene: TRBJ1-3; abundance: NA; v_gene: TRBV10-3; CDR3aa: CAIGGQGAGNTIYF; CDR3nt: TGTGCCATCGGGGGACAGGGGGCTGGAAACACCATATATTTT
d_gene: NA; j_gene: TRBJ2-5; abundance: few; v_gene: TRBV14; CDR3aa: CASSRWTAQETQYF; CDR3nt: TGTGCCAGCAGCCGATGGACAGCCCAAGAGACCCAGTACTTC
d_gene: NA; j_gene: TRBJ2-7; abundance: few; v_gene: TRBV12-3/TRBV12-4; CDR3aa: CASSFTAGYEQYF; CDR3nt: TGTGCCAGCAGTTTTACAGCCGGCTACGAGCAGTACTTC
d_gene: NA; j_gene: TRBJ2-1; abundance: many; v_gene: TRBV5-1; CDR3aa: CASSLGHEQFF; CDR3nt: TGTGCCAGCAGTTTAGGCCATGAGCAGTTCTTC
d_gene: NA; j_gene: TRBJ1-1; abundance: few; v_gene: TRBV7-9; CDR3aa: CASSLERNEAFF; CDR3nt: TGTGCCAGCAGCTTAGAACGGAATGAAGCTTTCTTT
d_gene: NA; j_gene: TRBJ2-3; abundance: few; v_gene: TRBV5-4; CDR3aa: CASSLRTGGSTDTQYF; CDR3nt: TGTGCCAGCAGCTTGAGAACTGGCGGTAGCACAGATACGCAGTATTTT
d_gene: TRBD1; j_gene: TRBJ2-6; abundance: NA; v_gene: TRBV27; CDR3aa: CASSPRRQGYSGANVLTF; CDR3nt: TGTGCCAGCAGTCCCCGGCGACAGGGGTACTCTGGGGCCAACGTCCTGACTTTC
d_gene: NA; j_gene: TRBJ1-6; abundance: few; v_gene: TRBV4-1; CDR3aa: CASSQGIPLGDSPLHF; CDR3nt: TGCGCCAGCAGCCAAGGAATCCCCCTAGGCGATTCACCCCTCCACTTT
d_gene: TRBD1; j_gene: TRBJ2-7; abundance: many; v_gene: TRBV7-6; CDR3aa: CASSQLTGTSGEQYF; CDR3nt: TGTGCCAGCAGCCAACTGACAGGGACATCAGGCGAGCAGTACTTC
d_gene: NA; j_gene: TRBJ1-2; abundance: NA; v_gene: TRBV2; CDR3aa: CAGGVHSGYTF; CDR3nt: TGTGCCGGCGGGGTTCATAGCGGCTACACCTTC
d_gene: TRBD1; j_gene: TRBJ2-3; abundance: few; v_gene: TRBV7-9; CDR3aa: CASSTRGGQDTDTQYF; CDR3nt: TGTGCCAGCAGCACTAGAGGGGGACAGGACACAGATACGCAGTATTTT
d_gene: NA; j_gene: TRBJ1-2; abundance: NA; v_gene: TRBV12-3/TRBV12-4; CDR3aa: CASRGVGVYYGYTF; CDR3nt: TGTGCCAGCAGGGGAGTCGGGGTTTACTATGGCTACACCTTC
d_gene: TRBD1; j_gene: TRBJ2-7; abundance: NA; v_gene: TRBV18; CDR3aa: CASSGGQGLIEQYF; CDR3nt: TGTGCCAGCTCAGGGGGACAGGGGTTGATCGAGCAGTACTTC
d_gene: TRBD2; j_gene: TRBJ2-1; abundance: few; v_gene: TRBV4-3; CDR3aa: CASSPAGSGGIDEQFF; CDR3nt: TGCGCCAGCAGCCCCGCCGGTAGCGGGGGGATAGATGAGCAGTTCTTC
d_gene: NA; j_gene: TRBJ1-1; abundance: few; v_gene: TRBV15; CDR3aa: CATSRDLAAEAFF; CDR3nt: TGTGCCACCAGCAGAGATTTAGCCGCTGAAGCTTTCTTT
d_gene: NA; j_gene: TRBJ1-5; abundance: few; v_gene: TRBV19; CDR3aa: CASSTGRGQPQHF; CDR3nt: TGTGCCAGTAGTACCGGTAGGGGCCAGCCCCAGCATTTT
d_gene: NA; j_gene: TRBJ2-5; abundance: NA; v_gene: TRBV7-6; CDR3aa: CASSTNWAERLYQETQYF; CDR3nt: TGTGCCAGCAGCACGAATTGGGCAGAGAGACTGTACCAAGAGACCCAGTACTTC
d_gene: TRBD2; j_gene: TRBJ2-2; abundance: NA; v_gene: TRBV12-3/TRBV12-4; CDR3aa: CASGDYELFF; CDR3nt: TGTGCCAGCGGGGACTATGAGCTGTTTTTT
d_gene: NA; j_gene: TRBJ2-2; abundance: NA; v_gene: TRBV29-1; CDR3aa: CSVAWNTGELFF; CDR3nt: TGCAGCGTTGCTTGGAACACCGGGGAGCTGTTTTTT
d_gene: NA; j_gene: TRBJ1-5; abundance: NA; v_gene: TRBV7-3; CDR3aa: CASSGGREKHF; CDR3nt: TGTGCCAGCAGCGGGGGTAGGGAAAAGCATTTT
d_gene: TRBD2; j_gene: TRBJ2-2; abundance: few; v_gene: TRBV19; CDR3aa: CASSIGEGIGELFF; CDR3nt: TGTGCCAGTAGTATAGGGGAGGGGATCGGGGAGCTGTTTTTT
d_gene: TRBD2; j_gene: TRBJ2-3; abundance: NA; v_gene: TRBV15; CDR3aa: CATSRGSGGPGDTQYF; CDR3nt: TGTGCCACCAGCAGGGGTAGCGGGGGGCCTGGAGATACGCAGTATTTT
d_gene: NA; j_gene: TRBJ1-6; abundance: few; v_gene: TRBV6-6; CDR3aa: CASGQDSSPLHF; CDR3nt: TGTGCCAGCGGCCAGGATAGTTCACCCCTCCACTTT
d_gene: TRBD1; j_gene: TRBJ1-1; abundance: few; v_gene: TRBV6-2/TRBV6-3; CDR3aa: CASTRTGRAEAFF; CDR3nt: TGTGCCAGCACCCGGACAGGGAGGGCTGAAGCTTTCTTT
d_gene: NA; j_gene: TRBJ2-7; abundance: few; v_gene: TRBV28; CDR3aa: CASSSWARHSYEQYF; CDR3nt: TGTGCCAGCAGCTCATGGGCACGCCACTCCTACGAGCAGTACTTC
d_gene: NA; j_gene: TRBJ2-3; abundance: NA; v_gene: TRBV2; CDR3aa: CASRAGKGTDTQYF; CDR3nt: TGTGCCAGCAGGGCGGGGAAAGGCACAGATACGCAGTATTTT
d_gene: NA; j_gene: TRBJ2-7; abundance: few; v_gene: TRBV7-2; CDR3aa: CASAWEAYEQYF; CDR3nt: TGTGCCAGCGCCTGGGAGGCCTACGAGCAGTACTTC